A selection of T cell receptor beta chains follows, all from one sample in a study of Graves' ophthalmopathy and Graves' hyperthyroidism. TCRdb itself ran the multiplex PCR reads through MiXCR, one entry per CDR3 protein. The sample records approximately 480,000 distinct CDR3 sequences, approximately 15% being singletons. Sequenced input: blood. These receptors all stem from a woman in her 30s with Graves' ophthalmopathy. The CDR3 runs from the conserved cysteine through the conserved F or W. D genes are given only for firm matches. The size of a clone is reported for some rows only, either as once, few or many, or as a class for expanded clones.

cdr3_aa	cdr3_nt	v_call	j_call	clone_size	d_call
CASSQDRAKGYTF	TGCGCCAGCAGCCAAGACAGGGCTAAAGGCTACACCTTC	TRBV4-1	TRBJ1-2	-	-
CASSETPPSGGLGTQYF	TGTGCCAGCAGTGAAACCCCCCCTAGCGGGGGCCTGGGGACCCAGTACTTC	TRBV6-1	TRBJ2-5	few	TRBD2
CASFQQGSSYEQYF	TGTGCCAGTTTCCAACAAGGGAGCTCCTACGAGCAGTACTTC	TRBV6-1	TRBJ2-7	-	-
CASSYSVGIGYTF	TGTGCCAGCAGTTACTCCGTGGGAATAGGCTACACCTTC	TRBV6-2/TRBV6-3	TRBJ1-2	many	-
CASSWVGKNTEAFF	TGTGCCAGCAGTTGGGTCGGCAAGAACACTGAAGCTTTCTTT	TRBV6-5	TRBJ1-1	-	-
CASSHLTGSKNIQYF	TGTGCCAGCAGCCACCTCACAGGGTCCAAAAACATTCAGTACTTC	TRBV14	TRBJ2-4	few	-
CASSEASGGYEQYF	TGTGCCAGCAGTGAAGCGTCTGGGGGCTACGAGCAGTACTTC	TRBV2	TRBJ2-7	few	-
CATPRPGLDYGYTF	TGTGCCACCCCACGGCCGGGGTTGGACTATGGCTACACCTTC	TRBV24-1	TRBJ1-2	many	-
CASRGQGANIQYF	TGCGCCAGCCGCGGACAGGGGGCAAACATTCAGTACTTC	TRBV5-1	TRBJ2-4	many	TRBD1
CASSTRVPQHF	TGTGCCAGCAGTACCCGGGTTCCCCAGCATTTT	TRBV28	TRBJ1-5	many	-
CASSGHGTGANQPQHF	TGTGCCAGCAGTGGTCACGGGACAGGGGCTAATCAGCCCCAGCATTTT	TRBV2	TRBJ1-5	many	TRBD1
CASSLAQSKNIQYF	TGCGCCAGCAGCTTAGCACAGTCCAAAAACATTCAGTACTTC	TRBV5-1	TRBJ2-4	many	-
CASRTGLAGQYEQYF	TGTGCCAGCAGGACGGGACTAGCGGGCCAATACGAGCAGTACTTC	TRBV28	TRBJ2-7	many	TRBD2
CASSVAGSGTEAFF	TGTGCCAGCAGCGTCGCTGGCAGCGGAACTGAAGCTTTCTTT	TRBV9	TRBJ1-1	many	-
CASSLKEAGVTGAIYGYTF	TGTGCCAGCAGTTTAAAGGAGGCCGGTGTGACAGGGGCCATCTATGGCTACACCTTC	TRBV12-3/TRBV12-4	TRBJ1-2	many	TRBD1
CSATGLANDYEQYF	TGCAGTGCCACAGGACTAGCAAACGACTACGAGCAGTACTTC	TRBV20-1	TRBJ2-7	-	TRBD2
CASSLAEDYGYTF	TGTGCCAGCAGCTTAGCGGAAGATTATGGCTACACCTTC	TRBV7-8	TRBJ1-2	many	-
CASHLTGGTGANVLTF	TGCGCCAGCCATCTCACAGGGGGCACTGGGGCCAACGTCCTGACTTTC	TRBV5-1	TRBJ2-6	-	TRBD1
CASSGITGFHEQYF	TGTGCCAGCAGTGGAATAACAGGGTTCCACGAGCAGTACTTC	TRBV28	TRBJ2-7	many	-
CATSTPANTGELFF	TGTGCCACTTCTACACCTGCGAACACCGGGGAGCTGTTTTTT	TRBV24-1	TRBJ2-2	many	-
CASSISQGAEAFF	TGTGCCAGTAGTATTTCGCAAGGGGCTGAAGCTTTCTTT	TRBV19	TRBJ1-1	few	-
CASSQTKLGKQGYTF	TGTGCCAGCTCACAAACTAAACTAGGAAAGCAAGGCTACACCTTC	TRBV18	TRBJ1-2	-	-
CASSAWTGATGELFF	TGCGCCAGCAGTGCATGGACAGGGGCCACCGGGGAGCTGTTTTTT	TRBV5-1	TRBJ2-2	many	TRBD1
CAISESPELSSYEQYF	TGTGCCATCAGTGAGTCCCCGGAGTTGAGCTCCTACGAGCAGTACTTC	TRBV10-3	TRBJ2-7	many	-
CAADRAGNTIYF	TGTGCCGCTGACAGGGCTGGAAACACCATATATTTT	TRBV30	TRBJ1-3	-	TRBD1
CASSFLGEQETQYF	TGTGCCAGCAGCTTCTTGGGGGAGCAGGAGACCCAGTACTTC	TRBV13	TRBJ2-5	many	-
CARGTSGRRSGELFF	TGTGCCAGAGGGACTAGCGGGAGGCGTAGCGGGGAGCTGTTTTTT	TRBV6-4	TRBJ2-2	-	TRBD2
CASSQDLYQPQHF	TGTGCCAGCAGCCAAGATCTATATCAGCCCCAGCATTTT	TRBV14	TRBJ1-5	many	-
CATSDNRGICNQPQHF	TGTGCCACCAGTGACAACAGGGGTATTTGCAATCAGCCCCAGCATTTT	TRBV24-1	TRBJ1-5	many	TRBD1
CAIKAPSLDEQYF	TGTGCCATCAAAGCTCCCAGCCTCGACGAGCAGTACTTC	TRBV10-3	TRBJ2-7	many	-
CASSLRDNANTGELFF	TGCGCCAGCAGCTTACGGGACAACGCGAACACCGGGGAGCTGTTTTTT	TRBV4-1	TRBJ2-2	many	-
CASSYSIQGAPNTEAFF	TGTGCCAGCAGTTACTCGATACAGGGGGCACCGAACACTGAAGCTTTCTTT	TRBV6-5	TRBJ1-1	many	TRBD1
CASSLASGTEAFF	TGTGCCAGCAGCTTAGCGTCAGGGACTGAAGCTTTCTTT	TRBV7-9	TRBJ1-1	many	-
CASSYVGGIPGELFF	TGTGCCAGCAGTTACGTGGGCGGGATACCCGGGGAGCTGTTTTTT	TRBV6-5	TRBJ2-2	many	-
CAWSVNGGPQHF	TGTGCCTGGAGTGTTAACGGGGGGCCCCAGCATTTT	TRBV30	TRBJ1-5	many	-
CASKLANRGETQYF	TGTGCCAGCAAGTTAGCAAACAGGGGTGAGACCCAGTACTTC	TRBV5-6	TRBJ2-5	-	TRBD1
CATWSQGVSYEQYF	TGTGCCACCTGGAGCCAGGGGGTCTCCTACGAGCAGTACTTC	TRBV28	TRBJ2-7	many	TRBD1
CASSEEGHHSYEQYF	TGTGCCAGCAGTGAAGAGGGACACCACTCCTACGAGCAGTACTTC	TRBV6-1	TRBJ2-7	-	-
CASSILAGPNTGELFF	TGTGCCAGTAGTATCCTAGCGGGACCTAACACCGGGGAGCTGTTTTTT	TRBV19	TRBJ2-2	many	TRBD2
CAWRQGGTDTQYF	TGTGCCTGGAGGCAGGGCGGCACAGATACGCAGTATTTT	TRBV30	TRBJ2-3	many	-
CASSQAGGPLDEQYF	TGTGCCAGCAGCCAGGCCGGGGGTCCTCTCGATGAGCAGTACTTC	TRBV11-2	TRBJ2-7	many	-
CASSLIGSTQYF	TGTGCCAGCAGCCTCATAGGCTCGACCCAGTACTTC	TRBV13	TRBJ2-5	few	-
CASRGVTNPYEQYF	TGTGCCAGCAGGGGGGTAACGAACCCCTACGAGCAGTACTTC	TRBV27	TRBJ2-7	-	-
CASSLAKDRGTGEAFF	TGTGCCAGCAGCTTAGCAAAGGACAGGGGTACTGGTGAAGCTTTCTTT	TRBV7-6	TRBJ1-1	-	TRBD1
CASSQGQNLGEQYF	TGCGCCAGCAGCCAGGGACAGAATTTGGGGGAGCAGTACTTC	TRBV4-1	TRBJ2-7	many	TRBD1
CASTDTGQGEQYF	TGTGCCAGCACCGATACAGGACAGGGGGAGCAGTACTTC	TRBV28	TRBJ2-7	many	TRBD1
CATSDLYGPRPGELFF	TGTGCCACCAGTGATTTGTACGGGCCTCGACCCGGGGAGCTGTTTTTT	TRBV24-1	TRBJ2-2	many	-
CASTSEAGYGNQPQHF	TGTGCCAGCACTTCGGAGGCAGGGTATGGCAATCAGCCCCAGCATTTT	TRBV12-3/TRBV12-4	TRBJ1-5	many	-
CASTGEFRGDYEQYF	TGTGCCAGCACGGGGGAGTTCCGGGGGGACTACGAGCAGTACTTC	TRBV11-2	TRBJ2-7	many	TRBD2
CASSLKTSGSYEQYF	TGTGCCAGCAGTTTAAAGACTAGCGGGTCCTACGAGCAGTACTTC	TRBV27	TRBJ2-7	many	TRBD2
CASIGQGGSRLEAFF	TGTGCCAGCATTGGGCAGGGGGGTTCCCGACTTGAAGCTTTCTTT	TRBV12-3/TRBV12-4	TRBJ1-1	many	TRBD1
CATTRYQEAFF	TGTGCCACCACACGATACCAGGAAGCTTTCTTT	TRBV6-1	TRBJ1-1	many	-
CAISESRQGAIGELFF	TGTGCCATCAGTGAGTCCCGGCAGGGGGCTATCGGGGAGCTGTTTTTT	TRBV10-3	TRBJ2-2	-	TRBD1